This TCR beta chain came from a study of monozygotic twins with inflammatory bowel disease. Germline V CDR1 and CDR2: DFQATT, SNEGSKA (reference sequence). This CDR3 has 15 residues. Every TCR library used roughly 3,800 ng of total RNA. TCRdb re-called the 5' RACE reads; every CDR3 protein appears as one record, without DNA. Here the sample table reports 300,000 to 450,000 distinct CDR3 sequences. This chain links TRBV20-1 with TRBJ1-5. The TCR originated in a human donor with ulcerative colitis or Crohn's disease, or a healthy co-twin of an affected twin (not recorded which). Sequencing was performed on blood. This chain's CDR3 is CSARERAGDHQPQHF.